This entry concerns a single T cell receptor beta chain. These data come from a study of blood T cell repertoires in COVID-19. Study-wide context: The cDNA or gDNA used as material had been derived from T cells, B-cell-depleted T cells, or PBMCs.

CDR1 is SNHLY and CDR2 is FYNNEI in the germline V gene. This CDR3 region has 14 residues. The germline V and J ends were trimmed by 4 bases and 4 bases, with 8 bases remaining between them. Self-reported history from a screening survey and questionnaire set each donor's cohort. Original processing methods: Amplification of reference gene primers was used by the study to estimate nucleated cell counts. The method was immunoSEQ multiplex PCR; TCRdb's version includes in-frame clones alone and lacks a portion of them. The V and J calls and clone size are taken from that table; D and trimming were inferred from the DNA. This sample carries 130,000 to 150,000 clones, 70% to 90% of them seen once, and the ten largest clones take roughly 6.4%.

The source material was PBMCs or T cells enriched from blood (not recorded which). This receptor was identified in a woman in her thirties or forties who had recovered from COVID-19. The gene calls are TRBV2 and TRBJ1-6; no definite D call. CDR3 DNA: TGTGCCAGCAGTGCGGGTCAGTATAATTCACCCCTCCACTTT. It translates to CASSAGQYNSPLHF.